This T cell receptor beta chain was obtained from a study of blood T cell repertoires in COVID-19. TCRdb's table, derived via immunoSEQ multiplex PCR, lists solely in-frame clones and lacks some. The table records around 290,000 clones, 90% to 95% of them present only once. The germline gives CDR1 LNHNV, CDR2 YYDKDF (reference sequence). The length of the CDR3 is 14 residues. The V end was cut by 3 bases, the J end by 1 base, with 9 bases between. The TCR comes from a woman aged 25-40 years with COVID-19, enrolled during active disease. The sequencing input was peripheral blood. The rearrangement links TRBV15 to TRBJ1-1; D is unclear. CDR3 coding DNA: TGTGCCACCAGCAGCTTCCGGGAGAACACTGAAGCTTTCTTT. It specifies CATSSFRENTEAFF.